The sequence of this TCR beta chain was determined in a study of blood T cell repertoires in COVID-19. Across the study: Spain, Italy and the United States supplied samples that represented acute and convalescent COVID-19. The cDNA or gDNA used as material had been derived from T cells, B-cell-depleted T cells, or PBMCs.

Patients in Seattle were enrolled during active infection, then followed longitudinally. In the original processing: For nucleated cells, counts were estimated from reference gene primer amplification. The method was immunoSEQ multiplex PCR; TCRdb's version includes in-frame clones alone and lacks a portion of them. The V and J calls and clone size are taken from that table; D and trimming were inferred from the DNA. The sample includes 200,000 to 250,000 clones, over 80% of them seen just once. Germline lookup yields CDR1 KGHDR and CDR2 SFDVKD. The CDR3 consists of 15 residues. Trimming took 3 bases from V and 4 from J; bases not matched to a gene: 3.

J is TRBJ2-3 and V is TRBV24-1; 10 bases line up with TRBD2. The sample taken for sequencing was peripheral blood. The TCR was taken from a woman aged 25 to 39 with COVID-19, enrolled during active disease. The CDR3 DNA reads as TGTGCCACCAGTGATGGTAGCGGGAGGCCAGATACGCAGTATTTT. This encodes CATSDGSGRPDTQYF.